The 28 T cell receptor beta chains reported below all come from one sample, sequenced in a study of Tregs in tolerant kidney transplant recipients. Clones were sequenced by immunoSEQ multiplex PCR, and TCRdb holds only the in-frame ones, with some missing. The sample lists about 110,000 clones, 90% occurring once. The specimen was CD4+ T cells from blood, collected before the transplant. The source is a human donor who received a combined kidney and bone marrow transplant.

The V and J genes are TRBV2 and TRBJ2-1; 14 nucleotides align to TRBD2. Losses at the gene ends were 6 bases for V and 5 bases for J; bases not matched to a gene: 0. This CDR3 has 14 amino acids. CDR1 SNHLY and CDR2 FYNNEI come from the germline V gene. CDR3 protein: CASRGLAGDNEQFF. CDR3 DNA sequence: TGTGCCAGCAGGGGACTAGCGGGGGACAATGAGCAGTTCTTC.

The gene calls are TRBV10-3 and TRBJ2-7, with D possibly matching TRBD1 (6 bases). The CDR3 sequence is 14 residues long. Germline lookup yields CDR1 ENHRY and CDR2 SYGVKD. Trimming stripped 1 base from V and 3 bases from J, with 10 bases between. In nucleotides, the CDR3 is TGTGCCATCAGTGAGTTGTCGGACAGCTACGAGCAGTACTTC. This codes for CAISELSDSYEQYF.

V gene TRBV29-1 combines with J gene TRBJ2-1; a weak D match, TRBD2 (5 bases). Trimming left V 6 bases short and J 4 bases short, with 16 bases between. CDR3 length: 14 amino acids. Germline V CDR1 and CDR2: SQVTM, ANQGSEA. The CDR3 loop reads CSVVGSRGYNEQFF. The CDR3 nucleotides read TGCAGCGTGGTGGGGTCTAGAGGGTACAATGAGCAGTTCTTC.

This rearrangement joins TRBV10-3 to TRBJ2-1; a weak D match, TRBD1 (6 bases). The CDR3 consists of 12 residues. From germline, CDR1 is ENHRY and CDR2 SYGVKD. The V end lost 5 bases, the J end lost 10 bases, and 12 bases lay between the germline ends. The CDR3 DNA reads as TGTGCCATCAGTTCAGGGGAGAGGGAGCAGTTCTTC. Translation: CAISSGEREQFF.

The chain joins TRBV25-1 to TRBJ2-3; a possible D gene is TRBD2 (5 bases). V was shortened by 0 bases and J by 1 base, with 14 bases between the two germline ends. Per germline, CDR1 MGHDK and CDR2 SYGVNS. The CDR3 spans 17 residues. The CDR3 coding sequence is TGTGCCAGCAGTGAATATATTGGGCTAGCTGGCACAGATACGCAGTATTTT. Residues: CASSEYIGLAGTDTQYF.

This clone occurred a few times. The same CDR3 arises from other DNA sequences in this sample as well. The chain joins TRBV28 to TRBJ2-7; D is unresolved. The V gene lost 4 bases and the J gene lost 2 bases, with 3 bases spanning the gap. The length of the CDR3 is 11 residues. Germline CDR1 is MDHEN and CDR2 is SYDVKM. CDR3 sequence (DNA): TGTGCCAGCAGTTCTCCCTACGAGCAGTACTTC. Its translation: CASSSPYEQYF.

This clone was seen just once. The chain employs TRBV6-6 and TRBJ2-7; no reliable D call. CDR1 MNHNY and CDR2 SVGAGI come from the germline V gene (reference sequence). This CDR3 is 13 amino acids long. The V gene lost 6 bases and the J gene lost 2 bases, with 11 bases spanning the gap. The CDR3 protein is CASSGTKAYEQYF. As DNA, the CDR3 is TGTGCCAGCAGCGGTACTAAGGCCTACGAGCAGTACTTC.

V gene TRBV5-6 combines with J gene TRBJ1-1; maybe TRBD1 (6 bases). V gave up 2 bases and J gave up 0 bases, with 11 bases separating them. The CDR3 is made up of 15 amino acids. Germline CDR1 is SGHDT and CDR2 is YYEEEE. The CDR3: CASSFGQIMNTEAFF. In DNA, the CDR3 is TGTGCCAGCAGCTTTGGACAGATCATGAACACTGAAGCTTTCTTT.

The chain joins TRBV6-5 to TRBJ2-7; maybe TRBD1 (7 bases). Trimming took 5 bases from V and 3 from J, leaving 11 bases between them. The CDR3 length is 13 residues. Germline CDR1 and CDR2: MNHEY and SVGAGI. The CDR3, as DNA: TGTGCCAGCAGTCAGGGGGGACACTACGAGCAGTACTTC. Translation: CASSQGGHYEQYF.

The V and J genes are TRBV9 and TRBJ2-1; possibly TRBD2 for D (6 bases). The CDR3 has 15 residues. With 4 bases removed from V and 1 base from J, the gap between germline ends came to 12 bases. The germline gives CDR1 SGDLS, CDR2 YYNGEE. The CDR3 protein is CASSKDGSSYNEQFF. In nucleotides, the CDR3 is TGTGCCAGCAGCAAGGACGGGAGTTCCTACAATGAGCAGTTCTTC.

The chain has TRBV7-2 and TRBJ1-2, with a tentative D call TRBD1 (5 bases). The germline V gene has CDR1 SGHTA and CDR2 FQGNSA. This CDR3 is built from 16 residues. V lost 3 bases and J lost 0, with 14 bases in between. DNA of the CDR3: TGTGCCAGCAGCTTCATACCAAGGGGATCTAACTATGGCTACACCTTC. Its protein is CASSFIPRGSNYGYTF.

This clone was detected only once. This rearrangement joins TRBV6-5 to TRBJ2-2; no clear D. V lost 4 bases and J lost 0, with 3 bases in between. There are 13 residues in the CDR3. CDR1 and CDR2 from the germline V gene are MNHEY and SVGAGI. Here the CDR3 DNA reads TGTGCCAGCAGTTGGCCGAACACCGGGGAGCTGTTTTTT. It is translated as CASSWPNTGELFF.

This clone was seen just once. The chain couples TRBV2 to TRBJ2-3, with TRBD2 matching 11 bases. Germline trimming cut 11 bases from V and 2 bases from J; bases unmatched to any gene: 6. Germline loops: CDR1 SNHLY, CDR2 FYNNEI. CDR3 length: 14 amino acids. The CDR3 coding sequence is TGTGCCTGCGTGACTAGCGGGACCACAGATACGCAGTATTTT. Translating gives CACVTSGTTDTQYF.

This clone has only one observation. CDR3 nucleotides: TGTGCCAGCAGCTTTCGTAGGACAGGGGATGAAAAACTGTTTTTT. This translates into CASSFRRTGDEKLFF. The gene calls are TRBV7-9 and TRBJ1-4, with 9 bases aligning to TRBD1. Germline CDR1 and CDR2: SEHNR and FQNEAQ (reference sequence). The CDR3 runs 15 residues. J gave up 6 bases and V 3 bases, and 5 bases lay outside the gene matches. The entire variable domain, with the rest obtained from reference TRBV7-9 and TRBJ1-4, is as follows: DTGVSQNPRHKITKRGQNVTFRCDPISEHNRLYWYRQTLGQGPEFLTYFQNEAQLEKSRLLSDRFSAERPKGSFSTLEIQRTEQGDSAMYLCASSFRRTGDEKLFFGSGTQLSVL.

The rearrangement joins TRBV4-1 to TRBJ2-3, with D hard to call. Germline V lookup: CDR1 MGHRA, CDR2 YSYEKL. The CDR3 sequence is 16 residues long. V shed 0 bases and J shed 6 bases, with 16 bases lying between them. The CDR3 bases are TGCGCCAGCAGCCAAGATCTTAGCACCTTCCTGGATACGCAGTATTTT. It codes for CASSQDLSTFLDTQYF.

The CDR3 DNA reads TGTGCCAGCAGCAAAGCGGTCCGGGACAACTTCTCTGGAAACACCATATATTTT. Amino acid sequence: CASSKAVRDNFSGNTIYF. The rearrangement uses TRBV21-1 and TRBJ1-3; TRBD1, the D gene given by the table, was not confirmed from the DNA. TRBV21-1 is designated a pseudogene. The CDR3 spans 18 residues.

This rearrangement joins TRBV11-2 to TRBJ2-3, with a tentative D call TRBD2 (6 bases). From germline, CDR1 is SGHAT and CDR2 FQNNGV. The ends were cut back, 5 bases at V and 1 base at J, with 10 bases in the middle. The CDR3 has 14 amino acids. Here the CDR3 reads CASSHGGGTDTQYF. The CDR3 DNA is TGTGCCAGCAGCCACGGCGGGGGCACAGATACGCAGTATTTT. Drawing the rest from reference TRBV11-2 and TRBJ2-3, the complete variable domain is EAGVAQSPRYKIIEKRQSVAFWCNPISGHATLYWYQQILGQGPKLLIQFQNNGVVDDSQLPKDRFSAERLKGVDSTLKIQPAKLEDSAVYLCASSHGGGTDTQYFGPGTRLTVL.

For the CDR3, the DNA is TGTGCCAGCAGCTTGGGCCGGGACAGGGGATATGGCTACACCTTC. It is translated as CASSLGRDRGYGYTF. The rearrangement uses TRBV5-4 and TRBJ1-2, with 10 bases identical to TRBD1. The junction had 4 bases not matched to a gene; V was cut back by 0 bases and J by 5 bases. Germline V gene sequence: CDR1 SGHNT, CDR2 YYREEE (reference sequence). CDR3 length: 15 residues.

This chain uses TRBV6-1 with TRBJ2-7; D unresolved. Trimming pared 7 bases from V and 5 bases from J, leaving 21 bases between. CDR3 length: 15 amino acids. CDR1 is MNHNS, CDR2 SASEGT, per germline. CDR3 nucleotide sequence: TGTGCCAGCACAACGGGTAGAGCTGACGGTCACGAGCAGTACTTC. Translation gives CASTTGRADGHEQYF.

The V call is TRBV28, the J call TRBJ2-2; TRBD2 matches at 7 bases. Trimming took 2 bases from V and 5 from J; bases not matched to a gene: 14. Germline-derived CDR1 and CDR2 are MDHEN and SYDVKM. This CDR3 has 18 amino acids. CDR3 nucleotides: TGTGCCAGCAGTTTAAGAAGAGGCGGGAGCTTAGGAACCGGGGAGCTGTTTTTT. Protein: CASSLRRGGSLGTGELFF.

The chain combines TRBV6-6 with TRBJ2-7; 11 nucleotides line up with TRBD2. The germline V gene encodes CDR1 MNHNY and CDR2 SVGAGI (reference sequence). Trimming at V came to 3 bases and at J to 3 bases, leaving 7 bases not matched to a gene. The length of the CDR3 is 16 residues. The CDR3 region is CASSYTSSGRDYEQYF. The CDR3 nucleotides are TGTGCCAGCAGTTATACCAGTAGCGGGAGGGACTACGAGCAGTACTTC.

This chain links TRBV6-7 with TRBJ1-5; possible D gene TRBD1, 6 bases. TRBV6-7 is an open reading frame whose function is uncertain. Trimming pared 2 bases from V and 1 base from J, leaving 9 bases between. The CDR3 spans 15 residues. The CDR3 here is CASSYLRGSNQPQHF. The CDR3 DNA is TGTGCCAGCAGTTACCTCAGGGGCAGCAATCAGCCCCAGCATTTT.

The rearrangement links TRBV5-8 to TRBJ2-1; 7 bases match TRBD1. The CDR3 has 16 residues. Germline CDR1 SGHTS, CDR2 YDEGEE. Trimming removed 5 bases from V and 9 bases from J; junction bases left unmatched: 17. This CDR3 is CASSASRGLSGGEQFF. CDR3 sequence (DNA): TGTGCCAGCAGTGCCAGTAGGGGGCTCTCCGGTGGTGAGCAGTTCTTC.

The rearrangement uses TRBV5-6 and TRBJ1-2, with TRBD1 matching 7 bases. The ends lost 6 bases at V and 5 bases at J; junction bases unmatched: 13. Germline assignment: CDR1 SGHDT and CDR2 YYEEEE. This CDR3 is 15 amino acids long. This chain's CDR3 is CASNLDRVEPYGYTF. The DNA of the CDR3 is TGTGCCAGCAACCTCGACAGGGTAGAACCGTATGGCTACACCTTC. Looking up the rest from reference TRBV5-6 and TRBJ1-2 gives the full variable domain: DAGVTQSPTHLIKTRGQQVTLRCSPKSGHDTVSWYQQALGQGPQFIFQYYEEEERQRGNFPDRFSGHQFPNYSSELNVNALLLGDSALYLCASNLDRVEPYGYTFGSGTRLTVV.

This chain uses TRBV4-1 with TRBJ1-5; D possibly corresponds to TRBD1 (6 bases). V shed 0 bases and J shed 7 bases, with 13 bases lying between them. CDR1 is MGHRA and CDR2 is YSYEKL in the germline V gene. This CDR3 has 15 residues. The CDR3 sequence is CASSQDRGGGQPQHF. CDR3 DNA: TGCGCCAGCAGCCAAGATCGGGGAGGGGGGCAGCCCCAGCATTTT.

The J gene is TRBJ2-3, the V gene TRBV7-2; TRBD2 matches at 10 bases. The CDR3 consists of 15 residues. Per the germline V gene, CDR1 is SGHTA and CDR2 is FQGNSA. Germline trimming cut 4 bases from V and 6 bases from J; bases unmatched to any gene: 7. CDR3 sequence: CASSYRLAGSDTQYF. Here the CDR3 DNA reads TGTGCCAGCAGCTACAGACTAGCGGGTTCGGATACGCAGTATTTT. Combining the CDR3 with reference TRBV7-2 and TRBJ2-3 gives the whole variable domain GAGVSQSPSNKVTEKGKDVELRCDPISGHTALYWYRQSLGQGLEFLIYFQGNSAPDKSGLPSDRFSAERTGGSVSTLTIQRTQQEDSAVYLCASSYRLAGSDTQYFGPGTRLTVL.

J is TRBJ2-2 and V is TRBV5-6; tentative D call: TRBD1 (5 bases). The germline gives CDR1 SGHDT, CDR2 YYEEEE. V was cut by 0 bases and J by 0 bases, with 15 bases left in between. CDR3 length: 18 residues. CDR3 residues: CASSLVQGKIANTGELFF. In DNA form, the CDR3 reads TGTGCCAGCAGCTTGGTGCAGGGAAAGATAGCGAACACCGGGGAGCTGTTTTTT.

This chain links TRBV28 with TRBJ2-5; weak D call: TRBD1 (7 bases). The V and J ends lost 4 bases and 2 bases respectively, with 14 bases between them. CDR3 length: 15 amino acids. Germline V gene data show CDR1 as MDHEN and CDR2 as SYDVKM. CDR3 coding DNA: TGTGCCAGCAGTTGGGCGACAGGGACTCAAGAGACCCAGTACTTC. Its translation is CASSWATGTQETQYF.